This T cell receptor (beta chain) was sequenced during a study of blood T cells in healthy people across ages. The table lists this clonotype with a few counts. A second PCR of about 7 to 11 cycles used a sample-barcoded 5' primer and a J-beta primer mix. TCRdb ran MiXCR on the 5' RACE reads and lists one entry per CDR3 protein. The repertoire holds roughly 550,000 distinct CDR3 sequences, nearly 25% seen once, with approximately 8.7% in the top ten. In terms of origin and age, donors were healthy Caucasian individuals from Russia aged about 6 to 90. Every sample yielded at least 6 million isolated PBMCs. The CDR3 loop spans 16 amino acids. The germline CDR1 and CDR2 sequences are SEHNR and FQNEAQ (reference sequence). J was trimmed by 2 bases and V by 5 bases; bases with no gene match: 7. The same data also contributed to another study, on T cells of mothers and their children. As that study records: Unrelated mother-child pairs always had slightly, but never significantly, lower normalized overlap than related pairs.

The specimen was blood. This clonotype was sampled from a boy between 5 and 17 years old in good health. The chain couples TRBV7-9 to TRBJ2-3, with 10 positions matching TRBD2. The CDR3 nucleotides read TGTGCCAGCAGCAGAGGACTAGCGGAGCCCACAGATACGCAGTATTTT. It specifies CASSRGLAEPTDTQYF. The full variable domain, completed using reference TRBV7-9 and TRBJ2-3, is DTGVSQNPRHKITKRGQNVTFRCDPISEHNRLYWYRQTLGQGPEFLTYFQNEAQLEKSRLLSDRFSAERPKGSFSTLEIQRTEQGDSAMYLCASSRGLAEPTDTQYFGPGTRLTVL.